The 21 T cell receptor beta chains given below trace back to one sample, sequenced in a study of identical twins. MiXCR, run by TCRdb on the 5' RACE reads, gives a single entry per CDR3 protein. Of a few hundred thousand distinct CDR3 sequences listed, around 9% are singletons. The sequenced sample was naive T cells sorted from blood. The receptors derive from a woman aged 50 to 60 in good health.

V gene TRBV5-6 combines with J gene TRBJ2-1; either TRBD1 or TRBD2 may fit D (5 bases each). CDR3 size: 12 residues. The germline V gene has CDR1 SGHDT and CDR2 YYEEEE. Trimming removed 8 bases at V and 7 bases at J, with 13 bases between. The CDR3 DNA reads TGTGCCAGTTACATCAGGGAGAATGAGCAGTTCTTC. Amino acids: CASYIRENEQFF.

The genes are TRBV12-5 and TRBJ2-1; 8 nucleotides align to TRBD1. This CDR3 region has 15 residues. J was trimmed by 3 bases and V by 5 bases; bases with no gene match: 6. Germline assignment: CDR1 LGHNT and CDR2 FRNRAP. The CDR3 DNA follows: TGTGCTAGTGGTCCCCCGGGACAGGTCTACAATGAGCAGTTCTTC. Protein: CASGPPGQVYNEQFF.

This clonotype was recorded a few times. The chain uses TRBV5-1 and TRBJ1-2; D may be TRBD1 (5 bases). The CDR3 has 14 amino acids. Per the germline V gene, CDR1 is SGHRS and CDR2 is YFSETQ. The V and J ends lost 4 bases and 4 bases respectively, with 14 bases between them. CDR3 in amino acids: CASSTSRQTYGYTF. CDR3 nucleotides: TGCGCCAGCAGCACAAGCAGACAGACCTATGGCTACACCTTC.

This clonotype has more than one count but fewer than ten. The rearrangement joins TRBV12-3 or TRBV12-4 to TRBJ1-2; weak D call: TRBD1 (6 bases). This CDR3 spans 15 amino acids. V lost 1 base and J 5 bases, leaving 14 bases between the germline ends. The CDR3 sequence is CASSLVRGLRYGYTF. The DNA for the CDR3 is TGTGCCAGCAGTTTAGTTCGGGGGCTGAGGTATGGCTACACCTTC.

Here the CDR3 reads CAISESRLAGTNEQFF. The CDR3, as DNA: TGTGCCATCAGTGAGTCTAGACTAGCGGGAACCAATGAGCAGTTCTTC. V and J are TRBV10-3 and TRBJ2-1; 11 bases line up with TRBD2. The CDR3 has 16 residues. Germline V gene data show CDR1 as ENHRY and CDR2 as SYGVKD. V shed 0 bases and J 6 bases; nucleotides not matched to a gene: 4.

This clonotype was observed at least ten times. The gene calls are TRBV12-3 or TRBV12-4 and TRBJ2-3; D is unresolved. This CDR3 is 12 amino acids long. Trimming took off 5 bases at V and 5 bases at J, with 8 bases between the two ends. The CDR3 coding sequence is TGTGCCAGCAGTCCCGGCGGAGATACGCAGTATTTT. Translation: CASSPGGDTQYF.

The chain links TRBV6-5 to TRBJ2-2; D is perhaps TRBD2 (5 bases). In germline, CDR1 is MNHEY, CDR2 SVGAGI. The germline V and J ends were trimmed by 8 bases and 2 bases, with 15 bases remaining between them. The CDR3 consists of 15 residues. CDR3 sequence (DNA): TGTGCCAGCGGTAACTCAGCGGCCAACACCGGGGAGCTGTTTTTT. Amino acid sequence: CASGNSAANTGELFF.

The genes are TRBV24-1 and TRBJ2-2, with a possible D match to TRBD2 (5 bases). The germline gives CDR1 KGHDR, CDR2 SFDVKD. V lost 1 base and J 4 bases, leaving 12 bases between the germline ends. The CDR3 is 16 residues long. CDR3 loop: CATSDFVGVATGELFF. The CDR3 region has the DNA TGTGCCACCAGTGATTTCGTGGGAGTGGCCACCGGGGAGCTGTTTTTT.

This clonotype was observed a few times. The chain uses TRBV3-1 and TRBJ1-2, with no clear D. The CDR3 covers 13 residues. Germline loops: CDR1 LGHDT, CDR2 YNNKEL (reference sequence). With 1 base removed from V and 5 bases from J, the gap between germline ends came to 8 bases. The CDR3 is CASSQVDVYGYTF. As DNA, the CDR3 is TGTGCCAGCAGCCAAGTAGACGTATATGGCTACACCTTC.

This chain joins TRBV5-5 and TRBJ1-3; no clear D. The V end was cut by 0 bases, the J end by 0 bases, with 7 bases between. The CDR3 runs 15 residues. Per the germline V gene, CDR1 is SGHKS and CDR2 is YYEKEE (reference sequence). The DNA for the CDR3 is TGTGCCAGCAGCTTGGACATCCACTCTGGAAACACCATATATTTT. It specifies CASSLDIHSGNTIYF.

This clonotype appeared many times. CDR3 sequence reads: CASRSLYEQYV. CDR3 nucleotide sequence: TGTGCCAGCAGATCCCTTTACGAGCAGTACGTC. V usage is TRBV11-2 and J usage is TRBJ2-7; D gene unclear. The CDR3 has 11 residues. CDR1 and CDR2 from the germline V gene are SGHAT and FQNNGV. Between the trimmed V and J ends, which lost 6 bases and 4 bases, there was a span of 7 bases.

This clonotype was counted only a few times. V is TRBV6-5 and J is TRBJ2-2; D perhaps matches TRBD1 (6 bases). This CDR3 region has 15 residues. Per germline, CDR1 MNHEY and CDR2 SVGAGI. Trimming pared 7 bases from V and 5 bases from J, leaving 17 bases between. The CDR3 DNA sequence: TGTGCCAGCAACCCCAAGGGACAAACGACCGGGGAGCTGTTTTTT. Translation: CASNPKGQTTGELFF.

The sample holds many counts of this clonotype. The chain links TRBV7-9 to TRBJ2-7, with unresolved D. Trimming pared 0 bases from V and 5 bases from J, leaving 14 bases between. The CDR3 extends over 15 amino acids. Germline CDR1 SEHNR, CDR2 FQNEAQ (reference sequence). As DNA, the CDR3 is TGTGCCAGCAGCTTAGCGATGGCTGGGGTTCACGAGCAGTACTTC. Translated: CASSLAMAGVHEQYF.

There are a few counts of this clonotype. This sequence joins TRBV5-1 and TRBJ2-4; D is unclear. Per the germline V gene, CDR1 is SGHRS and CDR2 is YFSETQ. The CDR3 totals 14 residues. The germline V and J ends were trimmed by 0 bases and 6 bases, with 10 bases remaining between them. DNA of the CDR3: TGCGCCAGCAGCTTGGCTTTTCCCGGAAACATTCAGTACTTC. As protein: CASSLAFPGNIQYF.

The chain links TRBV7-9 to TRBJ2-7, with 10 bases lining up with TRBD2. Losses at the gene ends were 1 base for V and 4 bases for J; bases not matched to a gene: 7. The CDR3 spans 16 residues. Germline loops: CDR1 SEHNR, CDR2 FQNEAQ (reference sequence). CDR3 region: CASSLEGTSALYEQYF. CDR3 sequence (DNA): TGTGCCAGCAGCTTAGAGGGGACTAGCGCCCTATACGAGCAGTACTTC.

This chain links TRBV20-1 with TRBJ2-7, with 10 bases that match TRBD2. CDR1 and CDR2 (germline): DFQATT, SNEGSKA (reference sequence). V dropped 4 bases and J dropped 4; count of bases not matched to a gene: 10. The CDR3 length is 15 residues. CDR3 protein: CSAIKLAGLEYEQYF. The CDR3 DNA reads TGCAGTGCTATAAAACTAGCGGGACTTGAATACGAGCAGTACTTC.

This clonotype occurred a few times. The chain couples TRBV6-5 to TRBJ1-1; D gene ambiguous. Germline loops: CDR1 MNHEY, CDR2 SVGAGI. The CDR3 runs 14 residues. The V end lost 0 bases, the J end lost 5 bases, and 10 bases lay between the germline ends. DNA for the CDR3: TGTGCCAGCAGTTACTCGACGGGAGGTACTGAAGCTTTCTTT. Translating it yields CASSYSTGGTEAFF.

This clonotype appeared many times. The CDR3 DNA sequence: TGTGCCATCAGTGAGGGGGGGCTCTATCAGCCCCAGCATTTT. Its protein product is CAISEGGLYQPQHF. The chain is built from TRBV10-3 and TRBJ1-5; D might be TRBD1 (6 bases). From germline, CDR1 is ENHRY and CDR2 SYGVKD. The CDR3 has 14 amino acids. The V and J ends lost 2 bases and 5 bases respectively, with 10 bases between them.

The chain links TRBV11-3 to TRBJ2-1, with 7 bases aligning to TRBD2. J gave up 7 bases and V 1 base, and 7 bases lay outside the gene matches. Germline V gives CDR1 SGHNT, CDR2 YENEEA. The length of the CDR3 is 15 residues. The CDR3 coding sequence is TGTGCCAGCAGCTTAGGGGAGGGCCGGGAGAATGAGCAGTTCTTC. Its translation is CASSLGEGRENEQFF.

DNA for the CDR3: TGTGCCAGCAGCTTATCCGCAGGGGATTACGAGCAGTACGTC. Translated, it gives CASSLSAGDYEQYV. This chain connects TRBV11-2 to TRBJ2-7; perhaps TRBD1 as D (6 bases). Germline V lookup: CDR1 SGHAT, CDR2 FQNNGV. The CDR3 length is 14 residues. V gave up 2 bases and J gave up 4 bases, with 12 bases separating them.

This clonotype was detected many times. The chain joins TRBV10-3 to TRBJ2-5, with 7 nucleotides matching TRBD2. CDR1 ENHRY and CDR2 SYGVKD come from the germline V gene. The junction had 6 bases not matched to a gene; V was cut back by 6 bases and J by 5 bases. The CDR3 runs to 13 residues. Here the CDR3 reads CAIRVSAGETQYF. CDR3 coding DNA: TGTGCCATCAGGGTGTCAGCGGGGGAGACCCAGTACTTC.